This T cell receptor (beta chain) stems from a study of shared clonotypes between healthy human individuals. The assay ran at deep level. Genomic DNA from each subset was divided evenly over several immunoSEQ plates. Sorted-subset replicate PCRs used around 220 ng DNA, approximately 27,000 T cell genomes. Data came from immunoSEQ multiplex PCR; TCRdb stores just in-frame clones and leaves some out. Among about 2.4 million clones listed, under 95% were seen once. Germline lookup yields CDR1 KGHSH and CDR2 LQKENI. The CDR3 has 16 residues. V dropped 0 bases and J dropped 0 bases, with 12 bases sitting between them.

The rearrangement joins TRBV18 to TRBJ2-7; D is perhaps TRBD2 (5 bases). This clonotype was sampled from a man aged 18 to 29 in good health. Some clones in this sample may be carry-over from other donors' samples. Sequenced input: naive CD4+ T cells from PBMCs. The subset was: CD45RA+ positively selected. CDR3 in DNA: TGTGCCAGCTCACCACCGGCCCGGGGAAGCTCCTACGAGCAGTACTTC. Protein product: CASSPPARGSSYEQYF.